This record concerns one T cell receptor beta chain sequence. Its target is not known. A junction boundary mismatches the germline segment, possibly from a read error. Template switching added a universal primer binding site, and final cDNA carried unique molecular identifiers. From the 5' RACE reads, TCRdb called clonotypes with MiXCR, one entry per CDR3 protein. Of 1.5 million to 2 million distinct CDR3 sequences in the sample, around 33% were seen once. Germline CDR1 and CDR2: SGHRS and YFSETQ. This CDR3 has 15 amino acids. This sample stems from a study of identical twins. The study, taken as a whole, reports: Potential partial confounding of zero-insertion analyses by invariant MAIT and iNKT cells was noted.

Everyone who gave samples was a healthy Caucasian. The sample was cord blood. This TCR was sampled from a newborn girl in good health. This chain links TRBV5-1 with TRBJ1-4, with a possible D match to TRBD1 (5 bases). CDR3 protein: CAGSLAWTKNEKLFF. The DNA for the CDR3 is TGCGCCGGCAGCTTGGCCTGGACAAAAAATGAAAAACTGTTTTTT.